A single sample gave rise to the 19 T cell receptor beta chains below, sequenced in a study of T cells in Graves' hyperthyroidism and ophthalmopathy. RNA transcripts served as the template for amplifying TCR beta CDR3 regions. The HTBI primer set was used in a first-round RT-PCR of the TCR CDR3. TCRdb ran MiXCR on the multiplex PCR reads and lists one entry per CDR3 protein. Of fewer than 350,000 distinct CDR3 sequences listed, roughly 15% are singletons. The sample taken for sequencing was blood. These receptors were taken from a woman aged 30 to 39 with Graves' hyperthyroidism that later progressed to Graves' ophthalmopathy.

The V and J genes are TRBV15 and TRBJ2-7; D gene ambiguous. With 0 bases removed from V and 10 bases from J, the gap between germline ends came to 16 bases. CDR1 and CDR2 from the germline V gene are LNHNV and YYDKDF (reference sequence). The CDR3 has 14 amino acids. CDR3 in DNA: TGTGCCACCAGCAGAGATCAGATGAAATCTCGACAGTACTTC. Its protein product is CATSRDQMKSRQYF.

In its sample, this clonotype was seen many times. The CDR3 region is CSAVHRGTEAFF. The CDR3 DNA sequence: TGCAGTGCTGTCCACAGGGGAACTGAAGCTTTCTTT. V gene TRBV20-1 combines with J gene TRBJ1-1; TRBD1 aligns across 7 bases. The CDR3 runs 12 residues. Germline V gives CDR1 DFQATT, CDR2 SNEGSKA (reference sequence). V was clipped by 5 bases and J by 5 bases; unmatched bases: 5.

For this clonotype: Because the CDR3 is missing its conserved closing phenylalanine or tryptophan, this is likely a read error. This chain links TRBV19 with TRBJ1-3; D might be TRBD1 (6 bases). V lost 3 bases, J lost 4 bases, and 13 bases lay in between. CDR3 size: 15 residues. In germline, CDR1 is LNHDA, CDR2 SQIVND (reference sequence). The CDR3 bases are TGTGCCAGTAGTATTCTGGGGGCTGCAGGAAACACCATATATCTT. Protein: CASSILGAAGNTIYL.

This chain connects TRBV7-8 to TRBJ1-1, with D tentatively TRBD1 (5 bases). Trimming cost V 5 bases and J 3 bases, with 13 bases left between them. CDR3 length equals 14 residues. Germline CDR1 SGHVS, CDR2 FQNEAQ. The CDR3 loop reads CASSTPTGYTEAFF. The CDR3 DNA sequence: TGTGCCAGCAGCACGCCCACAGGTTACACTGAAGCTTTCTTT.

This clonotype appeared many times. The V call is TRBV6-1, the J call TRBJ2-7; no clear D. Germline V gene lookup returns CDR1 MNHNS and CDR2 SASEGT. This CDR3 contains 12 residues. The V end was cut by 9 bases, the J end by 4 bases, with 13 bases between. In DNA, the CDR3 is TGTGCCAGTACCCCTGATATTTACGAGCAGTACTTC. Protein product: CASTPDIYEQYF.

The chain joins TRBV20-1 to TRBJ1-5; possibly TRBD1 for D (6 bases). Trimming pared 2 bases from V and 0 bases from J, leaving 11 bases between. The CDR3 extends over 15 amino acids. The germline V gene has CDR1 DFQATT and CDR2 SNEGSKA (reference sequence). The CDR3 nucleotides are TGCAGTGCTAGACAAGGACAGTTTAGCAATCAGCCCCAGCATTTT. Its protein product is CSARQGQFSNQPQHF.

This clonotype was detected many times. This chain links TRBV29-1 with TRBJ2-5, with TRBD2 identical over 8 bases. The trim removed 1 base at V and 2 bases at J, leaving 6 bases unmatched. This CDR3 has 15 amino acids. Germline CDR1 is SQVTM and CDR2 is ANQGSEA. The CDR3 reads CSVEVTSGRQETQYF. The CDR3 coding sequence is TGCAGCGTTGAAGTAACTAGCGGAAGACAAGAGACCCAGTACTTC. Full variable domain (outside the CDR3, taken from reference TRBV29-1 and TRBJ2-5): SAVISQKPSRDICQRGTSLTIQCQVDSQVTMMFWYRQQPGQSLTLIATANQGSEATYESGFVIDKFPISRPNLTFSTLTVSNMSPEDSSIYLCSVEVTSGRQETQYFGPGTRLLVL.

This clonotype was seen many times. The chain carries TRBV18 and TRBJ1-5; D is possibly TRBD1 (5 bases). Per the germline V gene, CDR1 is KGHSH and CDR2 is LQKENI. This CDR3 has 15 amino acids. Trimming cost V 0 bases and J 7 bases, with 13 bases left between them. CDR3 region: CASSPPGGARQPQHF. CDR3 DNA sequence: TGTGCCAGCTCACCACCGGGAGGGGCCCGACAGCCCCAGCATTTT.

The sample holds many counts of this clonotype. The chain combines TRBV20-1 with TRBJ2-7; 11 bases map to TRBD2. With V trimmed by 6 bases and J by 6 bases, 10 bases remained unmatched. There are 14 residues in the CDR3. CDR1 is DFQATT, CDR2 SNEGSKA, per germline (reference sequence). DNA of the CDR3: TGCAGTGCCGGTCTAGCGGGAGGACCGGGCGAGCAGTACTTC. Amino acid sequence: CSAGLAGGPGEQYF.

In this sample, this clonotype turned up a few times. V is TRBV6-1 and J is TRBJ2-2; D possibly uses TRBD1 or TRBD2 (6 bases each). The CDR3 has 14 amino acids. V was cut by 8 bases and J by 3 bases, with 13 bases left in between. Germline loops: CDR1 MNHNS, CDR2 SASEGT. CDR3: CASSLRGDTGELFF. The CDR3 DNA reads TGTGCCAGCTCCTTGAGGGGGGACACCGGGGAGCTGTTTTTT.

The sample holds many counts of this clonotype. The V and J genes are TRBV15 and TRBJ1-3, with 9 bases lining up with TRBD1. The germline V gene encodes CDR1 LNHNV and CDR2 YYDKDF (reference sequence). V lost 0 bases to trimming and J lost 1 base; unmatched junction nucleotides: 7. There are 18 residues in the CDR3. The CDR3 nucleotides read TGTGCCACCAGCAGAGAGCTTCCGGGACAGGGATCTGGAAACACCATATATTTT. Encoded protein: CATSRELPGQGSGNTIYF.

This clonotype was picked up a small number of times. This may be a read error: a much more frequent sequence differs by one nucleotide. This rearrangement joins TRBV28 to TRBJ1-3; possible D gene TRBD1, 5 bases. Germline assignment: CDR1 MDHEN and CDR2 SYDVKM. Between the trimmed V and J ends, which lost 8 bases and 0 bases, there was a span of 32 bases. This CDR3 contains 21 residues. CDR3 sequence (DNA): TGTGCCAGCGGTTCGCCTGCCAAAACAGGTTTCTATTCTAGCTCTGGAAACACCATATATTTT. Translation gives CASGSPAKTGFYSSSGNTIYF.

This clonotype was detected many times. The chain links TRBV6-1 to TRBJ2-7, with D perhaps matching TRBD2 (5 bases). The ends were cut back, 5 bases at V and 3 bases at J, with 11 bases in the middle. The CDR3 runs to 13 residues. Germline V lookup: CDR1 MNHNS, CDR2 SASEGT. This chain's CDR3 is CASSTGDYYEQYF. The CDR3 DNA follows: TGTGCCAGCAGTACCGGGGATTACTACGAGCAGTACTTC.

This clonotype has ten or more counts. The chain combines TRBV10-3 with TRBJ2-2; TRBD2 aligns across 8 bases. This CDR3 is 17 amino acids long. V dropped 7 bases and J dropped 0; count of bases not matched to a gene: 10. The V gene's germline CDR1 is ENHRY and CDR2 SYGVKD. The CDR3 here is CAIKTQAGGTNTGELFF. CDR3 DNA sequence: TGTGCCATCAAGACTCAGGCGGGAGGTACGAACACCGGGGAGCTGTTTTTT.

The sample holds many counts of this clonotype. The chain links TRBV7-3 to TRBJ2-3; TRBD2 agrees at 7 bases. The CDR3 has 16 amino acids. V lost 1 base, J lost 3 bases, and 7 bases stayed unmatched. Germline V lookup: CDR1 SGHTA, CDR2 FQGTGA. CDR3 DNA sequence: TGTGCCAGCAGCTTAAATCGGGGAGGGCGTACAGATACGCAGTATTTT. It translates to CASSLNRGGRTDTQYF.

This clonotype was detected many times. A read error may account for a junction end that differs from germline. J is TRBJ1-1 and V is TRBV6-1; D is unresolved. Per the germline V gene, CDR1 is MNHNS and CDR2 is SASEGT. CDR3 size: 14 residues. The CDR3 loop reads CASSGPNVKTEAFF. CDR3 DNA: TGTGCCAGCAGTGGACCGAATGTGAAGACTGAAGCTTTCTTT.

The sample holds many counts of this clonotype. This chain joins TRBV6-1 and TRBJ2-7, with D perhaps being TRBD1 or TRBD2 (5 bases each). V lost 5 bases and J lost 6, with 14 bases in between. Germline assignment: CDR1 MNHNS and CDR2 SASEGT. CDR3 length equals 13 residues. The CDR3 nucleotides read TGTGCCAGCAGTTCCCTTAGAGGGACCGAGCAGTACTTC. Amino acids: CASSSLRGTEQYF.

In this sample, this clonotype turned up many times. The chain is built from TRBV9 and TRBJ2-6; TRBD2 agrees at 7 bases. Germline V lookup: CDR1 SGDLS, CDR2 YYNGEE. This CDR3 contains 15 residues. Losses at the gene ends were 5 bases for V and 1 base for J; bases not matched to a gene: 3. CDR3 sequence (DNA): TGTGCCAGCAGGCGGGGAGGGTCTGGGGCCAACGTCCTGACTTTC. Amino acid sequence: CASRRGGSGANVLTF.

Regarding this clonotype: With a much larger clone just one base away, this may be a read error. As DNA, the CDR3 is TGCAGTGCTAGGGCTAGCGAGATGGAGACCCAGTACTTC. It codes for CSARASEMETQYF. The rearrangement joins TRBV20-1 to TRBJ2-5, with D perhaps matching TRBD2 (6 bases). Trimming shortened V by 3 bases and J by 5 bases, and 13 bases separated the two germline ends. Per the germline V gene, CDR1 is DFQATT and CDR2 is SNEGSKA (reference sequence). This CDR3 comprises 13 residues.